A selection of T cell receptor beta chains follows, all from one sample in a study of glioma-infiltrating T cells after dendritic cell vaccination. Assay used: immunoSEQ multiplex PCR; TCRdb lists only in-frame clones, some missing. Among tens of thousands of clones, roughly 84% were seen once, and the ten largest hold around 3.2%. The sample consisted of blood, taken before dendritic cell vaccination. All receptors derive from a human donor with glioblastoma. The CDR3 runs from the conserved cysteine through the conserved F or W. The order of the fields is CDR3 DNA, CDR3 protein, D gene, clone size, V gene, J gene. D genes are given only for firm matches. Clone size appears in some rows only: once, few, many, or a class for an expanded clone.

cdr3_nt: TGCGCCAGCAGGACCGGGACAGTCAGCACAGATACGCAGTATTTT
cdr3_aa: CASRTGTVSTDTQYF
d_call: TRBD1
clone_size: -
v_call: TRBV5-1
j_call: TRBJ2-3

cdr3_nt: TGTGCCAGCCAGAGGGCGGGGGGTGTGGATACGCAGTATTTT
cdr3_aa: CASQRAGGVDTQYF
d_call: TRBD2
clone_size: -
v_call: TRBV2
j_call: TRBJ2-3

cdr3_nt: TGCAGCGTGGATCAGGGGGGCAATCAGCCCCAGCATTTT
cdr3_aa: CSVDQGGNQPQHF
d_call: TRBD1
clone_size: -
v_call: TRBV29-1
j_call: TRBJ1-5

cdr3_nt: TGTGCCAGCAGTTTATCGATGGGCCGGAGGGGTAGGAGGGAAGCTTTCTTT
cdr3_aa: CASSLSMGRRGRREAFF
d_call: -
clone_size: -
v_call: TRBV27
j_call: TRBJ1-1

cdr3_nt: TGCGCCAGCAGCTTGGAGGCGGGTATTAGCACAGATACGCAGTATTTT
cdr3_aa: CASSLEAGISTDTQYF
d_call: -
clone_size: -
v_call: TRBV5-1
j_call: TRBJ2-3

cdr3_nt: TGTGCCAGCAGTGCGTACAGGGTCTCTGGAAACACCATATATTTT
cdr3_aa: CASSAYRVSGNTIYF
d_call: -
clone_size: few
v_call: TRBV6-1
j_call: TRBJ1-3

cdr3_nt: TGTGCCAGCAGTTATTCGGCGGGGCCGCACCACGAGCAGTACTTC
cdr3_aa: CASSYSAGPHHEQYF
d_call: -
clone_size: -
v_call: TRBV6-6
j_call: TRBJ2-7

cdr3_nt: TGTGCCAGCAGCTCGGGACAGGGCACCTACAATGAGCAGTTCTTC
cdr3_aa: CASSSGQGTYNEQFF
d_call: TRBD1
clone_size: -
v_call: TRBV7-2
j_call: TRBJ2-1

cdr3_nt: TGCGCCACCGCTGAGGGAGGGAGCACAGATACGCAGTATTTT
cdr3_aa: CATAEGGSTDTQYF
d_call: TRBD2
clone_size: -
v_call: TRBV5-1
j_call: TRBJ2-3

cdr3_nt: TGTGCCACTGCAGGGTGGAACACTGAAGCTTTCTTT
cdr3_aa: CATAGWNTEAFF
d_call: -
clone_size: -
v_call: TRBV13
j_call: TRBJ1-1

cdr3_nt: TGTGCCAGCAGGGCGACAGGGAGAGGCTACACCTTC
cdr3_aa: CASRATGRGYTF
d_call: TRBD1
clone_size: -
v_call: TRBV6-5
j_call: TRBJ1-2

cdr3_nt: TGTGCCAGCAGCGCTCCTAGCGGTACCTACGAGCAGTACTTC
cdr3_aa: CASSAPSGTYEQYF
d_call: TRBD2
clone_size: -
v_call: TRBV5-6
j_call: TRBJ2-7

cdr3_nt: TGTGCCAGCAGTCCGTCCCCGAGAGATACGCAGTATTTT
cdr3_aa: CASSPSPRDTQYF
d_call: -
clone_size: -
v_call: TRBV6-1
j_call: TRBJ2-3

cdr3_nt: TGTGCCTGGAGTGTAACAGGGCTGGGTGAGCAGTACTTC
cdr3_aa: CAWSVTGLGEQYF
d_call: -
clone_size: -
v_call: TRBV30
j_call: TRBJ2-7

cdr3_nt: TGTGCCAGCAGTGTGGAATCGGGACACTCCTCCTACGAGCAGTACTTC
cdr3_aa: CASSVESGHSSYEQYF
d_call: -
clone_size: -
v_call: TRBV2
j_call: TRBJ2-7

cdr3_nt: TGTGCCAGCAGCTTGTTTAGCGGGAGCTCTGGGGCCAACGTCCTGACTTTC
cdr3_aa: CASSLFSGSSGANVLTF
d_call: TRBD2
clone_size: few
v_call: TRBV5-6
j_call: TRBJ2-6

cdr3_nt: TGTGCCAGCTCACCGTCCCGGGACAGGGTCGGTGGCTACACCTTC
cdr3_aa: CASSPSRDRVGGYTF
d_call: TRBD1
clone_size: -
v_call: TRBV18
j_call: TRBJ1-2

cdr3_nt: TGTGCCAGCAGCGCCGGGACATTACAAGAGACCCAGTACTTC
cdr3_aa: CASSAGTLQETQYF
d_call: -
clone_size: -
v_call: TRBV7-9
j_call: TRBJ2-5

cdr3_nt: TGTGCCAGTAGTATCTATGGCAGGGTCACTGAAGCTTTCTTT
cdr3_aa: CASSIYGRVTEAFF
d_call: -
clone_size: few
v_call: TRBV19
j_call: TRBJ1-1

cdr3_nt: TGTGCCAGCAGCCTAACAGGGTACCAAGAGACCCAGTACTTC
cdr3_aa: CASSLTGYQETQYF
d_call: -
clone_size: once
v_call: TRBV5-4
j_call: TRBJ2-5

cdr3_nt: TGCGCCAGCAGCTTGGTAGGGGCGGCTGGGGCCAACGTCCTGACTTTC
cdr3_aa: CASSLVGAAGANVLTF
d_call: -
clone_size: -
v_call: TRBV5-1
j_call: TRBJ2-6

cdr3_nt: TGTGCCAGCAGCTTGGAGTCAGGGATCCCCAATCAGCCCCAGCATTTT
cdr3_aa: CASSLESGIPNQPQHF
d_call: -
clone_size: -
v_call: TRBV5-6
j_call: TRBJ1-5

cdr3_nt: TGCGCCAGCAGCCACCTCCCCCGGGGACAGGGTAAAACTGGGGCCAACGTCCTGACTTTC
cdr3_aa: CASSHLPRGQGKTGANVLTF
d_call: TRBD1
clone_size: few
v_call: TRBV4-3
j_call: TRBJ2-6

cdr3_nt: TGTGCCATCAGTGCGGGTACGGAGGGTGGCTACACCTTC
cdr3_aa: CAISAGTEGGYTF
d_call: -
clone_size: -
v_call: TRBV10-3
j_call: TRBJ1-2

cdr3_nt: TGCGCCAGCAGCTCCCCTAGCGGGGGGGACACCGGGGAGCTGTTTTTT
cdr3_aa: CASSSPSGGDTGELFF
d_call: TRBD2
clone_size: -
v_call: TRBV5-1
j_call: TRBJ2-2

cdr3_nt: TGCGCCAGCAGCCTCACCGGACAGGGGAGCAATCAGCCCCAGCATTTT
cdr3_aa: CASSLTGQGSNQPQHF
d_call: TRBD1
clone_size: -
v_call: TRBV4-1
j_call: TRBJ1-5

cdr3_nt: TGTGCCAGCAGCCCCGGGACAGGGCTACCCGTCCTGACTTTC
cdr3_aa: CASSPGTGLPVLTF
d_call: TRBD1
clone_size: -
v_call: TRBV7-2
j_call: TRBJ2-6

cdr3_nt: TGTGCCAGCAGCTTCACAGTGGAGACCCAGTACTTC
cdr3_aa: CASSFTVETQYF
d_call: -
clone_size: -
v_call: TRBV7-2
j_call: TRBJ2-5

cdr3_nt: TGTGCCGGAACTGAACAGGGGCCTGGGTATGGCTACACCTTC
cdr3_aa: CAGTEQGPGYGYTF
d_call: TRBD1
clone_size: -
v_call: TRBV6-4
j_call: TRBJ1-2

cdr3_nt: TGTGCCAGCAACGTAGCGGGAGGCTCCTACGAGCAGTACTTC
cdr3_aa: CASNVAGGSYEQYF
d_call: TRBD2
clone_size: -
v_call: TRBV14
j_call: TRBJ2-7

cdr3_nt: TGCGCCAGCAGCCCTCTCGCCCAGGGTGGTACCTATGGCTACACCTTC
cdr3_aa: CASSPLAQGGTYGYTF
d_call: -
clone_size: -
v_call: TRBV5-1
j_call: TRBJ1-2

cdr3_nt: TGCGCCAGCAGCTCCAGGGATCTAACAACTGAAGCTTTCTTT
cdr3_aa: CASSSRDLTTEAFF
d_call: -
clone_size: -
v_call: TRBV5-1
j_call: TRBJ1-1

cdr3_nt: TGCGCCAGCAGGGAAGGAGCCTTAGCCAAAAACATTCAGTACTTC
cdr3_aa: CASREGALAKNIQYF
d_call: -
clone_size: -
v_call: TRBV5-1
j_call: TRBJ2-4

cdr3_nt: TGCGCCAGCAGCTACGGACAGGGGGCGCATGAGACCCAGTACTTC
cdr3_aa: CASSYGQGAHETQYF
d_call: TRBD1
clone_size: -
v_call: TRBV4-3
j_call: TRBJ2-5

cdr3_nt: TGTGCCAGCAGCGATTCCGGGGGGCCTGGGGCCAACGTCCTGACTTTC
cdr3_aa: CASSDSGGPGANVLTF
d_call: -
clone_size: few
v_call: TRBV7-9
j_call: TRBJ2-6

cdr3_nt: TGTGCCAGCAGAGAACAGGGCAACGATGAGCAGTTCTTC
cdr3_aa: CASREQGNDEQFF
d_call: -
clone_size: -
v_call: TRBV2
j_call: TRBJ2-1

cdr3_nt: TGCGCCAGCAGCTACGAGGCGGTGACGAACACCGGGGAGCTGTTTTTT
cdr3_aa: CASSYEAVTNTGELFF
d_call: -
clone_size: few
v_call: TRBV5-1
j_call: TRBJ2-2

cdr3_nt: TGTGCCAGCAGTTTTCAAGGGGGAGGCTACACCTTC
cdr3_aa: CASSFQGGGYTF
d_call: -
clone_size: once
v_call: TRBV27
j_call: TRBJ1-2

cdr3_nt: TGTGCCAGCAGTCCCCTAGGACAGGGAGGCGTAGTAGCTTTCTTT
cdr3_aa: CASSPLGQGGVVAFF
d_call: TRBD1
clone_size: -
v_call: TRBV6-1
j_call: TRBJ1-1

cdr3_nt: TGTGCCACCAGCACTCCGGGGGGTTACGAGCAGTACTTC
cdr3_aa: CATSTPGGYEQYF
d_call: TRBD2
clone_size: -
v_call: TRBV15
j_call: TRBJ2-7

cdr3_nt: TGTGCCAGCAGCTTCTTGGGCAGGGCCGACAATGAGCAGTTCTTC
cdr3_aa: CASSFLGRADNEQFF
d_call: -
clone_size: -
v_call: TRBV7-3
j_call: TRBJ2-1